Presented here are 9 T cell receptor beta chains from one specimen sequenced in a study of cytomegalovirus exposure and HLA in healthy donors. Assay: immunoSEQ multiplex PCR; the TCRdb copy retains only in-frame clones and omits some. The table lists about 180,000 clones, roughly 85% of them singletons. Sequenced material: PBMCs. The receptors originated from a man aged 18-30 years in good health and CMV-seropositive.

V and J are TRBV30 and TRBJ1-2; TRBD1 aligns across 10 bases. There are 13 residues in the CDR3. V was pared by 4 bases and J by 6 bases, with 5 bases of the junction left unmatched. Per germline, CDR1 GTSNPN and CDR2 SVGIG (reference sequence). The CDR3 here is CAWNAGTGDGYTF. The DNA of the CDR3 is TGTGCCTGGAACGCCGGGACAGGGGATGGCTACACCTTC.

The rearrangement links TRBV6-5 to TRBJ1-2, with a weak D call TRBD1 (6 bases). Between the trimmed V and J ends, which lost 2 bases and 2 bases, there was a span of 9 bases. The CDR3 has 14 amino acids. Germline V gene data show CDR1 as MNHEY and CDR2 as SVGAGI. The CDR3 sequence is CASSYGQFNYGYTF. The CDR3 DNA is TGTGCCAGCAGTTACGGACAGTTCAACTATGGCTACACCTTC.

This chain links TRBV10-1 with TRBJ2-3, with unresolved D. Trimming shortened V by 3 bases and J by 4 bases, and 11 bases separated the two germline ends. CDR1 is WNHNN, CDR2 SYGVQD, per germline (reference sequence). This CDR3 comprises 14 residues. CDR3 bases: TGCGCCAGCAGTGACGAGTACCCCGCAGATACGCAGTATTTT. Translated, it gives CASSDEYPADTQYF.

The genes are TRBV5-8 and TRBJ2-1, with TRBD2 matching over 7 bases. The CDR3 totals 16 residues. CDR1 and CDR2 (germline): SGHTS, YDEGEE. V trimming: 0 bases; J trimming: 5 bases; junction bases outside the gene matches: 8. CDR3 sequence (DNA): TGTGCCAGCAGCTTGGCCAGTCTAGCGGCAGACAATGAGCAGTTCTTC. Its translation: CASSLASLAADNEQFF.

This clone was detected only a few times. CDR3 sequence reads: CASSYSLGNEQFF. Written as DNA, the CDR3 is TGTGCCAGCAGTTACTCCCTAGGAAATGAGCAGTTCTTC. The J gene is TRBJ2-1, the V gene TRBV6-5, with D hard to call. This CDR3 contains 13 residues. The germline gives CDR1 MNHEY, CDR2 SVGAGI. With 0 bases removed from V and 7 bases from J, the gap between germline ends came to 7 bases.

The rearrangement links TRBV19 to TRBJ1-2; TRBD1 matches at 10 bases. Germline V gene data show CDR1 as LNHDA and CDR2 as SQIVND (reference sequence). The CDR3 is 15 amino acids. J gave up 3 bases and V 6 bases, and 7 bases lay outside the gene matches. This CDR3 reads CASSRDRGNDYGYTF. The CDR3 nucleotides read TGTGCCAGTAGCCGGGACAGGGGAAACGACTATGGCTACACCTTC.

This chain connects TRBV19 to TRBJ1-4; 8 positions match TRBD1. The CDR3 runs to 16 residues. Germline CDR1 is LNHDA and CDR2 is SQIVND (reference sequence). V shed 3 bases, J shed 0 bases, and the junction held 3 bases outside the gene matches. The CDR3 here is CASSIPQGATNEKLFF. In nucleotides, the CDR3 is TGTGCCAGTAGTATCCCACAGGGGGCAACTAATGAAAAACTGTTTTTT. The variable domain in full, with the rest retrieved from reference TRBV19 and TRBJ1-4, is DGGITQSPKYLFRKEGQNVTLSCEQNLNHDAMYWYRQDPGQGLRLIYYSQIVNDFQKGDIAEGYSVSREKKESFPLTVTSAQKNPTAFYLCASSIPQGATNEKLFFGSGTQLSVL.

V gene TRBV11-2 combines with J gene TRBJ2-3; 13 nucleotides align to TRBD2. The J segment lost 0 bases and the V segment lost 7 bases, leaving 7 bases of the junction unmatched. The CDR3 is 17 residues long. Germline V gene data show CDR1 as SGHAT and CDR2 as FQNNGV. CDR3: CASIPPGLAGSTDTQYF. Written as DNA, the CDR3 is TGTGCCAGCATACCACCGGGACTAGCGGGGAGCACAGATACGCAGTATTTT.

This chain joins TRBV27 and TRBJ1-1; 7 positions agree with TRBD1. Germline V gene sequence: CDR1 MNHEY, CDR2 SMNVEV (reference sequence). V lost 5 bases and J lost 4; bases outside the gene matches: 7. This CDR3 spans 14 amino acids. The CDR3 sequence is CASSLQGWGTEAFF. The DNA for the CDR3 is TGTGCCAGCAGTCTACAGGGGTGGGGCACTGAAGCTTTCTTT.